This TCR beta chain was sequenced during a study of TIL therapy for anti-PD-1-resistant metastatic lung cancer. The time point: pre-treatment sample, taken before nivolumab and TIL therapy. Germline loops: CDR1 MNHNS, CDR2 SASEGT. This CDR3 contains 17 residues. V lost 6 bases, J lost 0 bases, and 11 bases stayed unmatched. The libraries were made with immunoSEQ v3. Data came from immunoSEQ multiplex PCR; TCRdb stores just in-frame clones and leaves some out. The sample carries fewer than 20,000 clones, around 70% recorded once. The chain joins TRBV6-1 to TRBJ1-5; TRBD1 matches at 7 bases. This receptor was obtained from a person between 30 and 80 years old with non-small cell lung cancer. The sequencing used blood, collected at baseline. The CDR3 DNA reads as TGTGCCAGCAGGGAACGAGGGACAGCGTATAGCAATCAGCCCCAGCATTTT. It is translated as CASRERGTAYSNQPQHF.